This T cell receptor beta chain stems from a study of blood T cell repertoires in COVID-19 (dated by TCRdb to the early 2020s). Regarding the study in general: Samples from collaborators originated in the United States, Italy and Spain and spanned both the acute and convalescent phases of COVID-19. Where HLA class I and class II types were available, the types were taken from metadata supplied by the sample provider, not from assay-based typing. The repertoires were made available in a free public database intended to serve as a resource for research on the immune response to SARS-CoV-2. The dataset comprised deeply sampled blood TCRbeta repertoires from subjects exposed to, actively infected with, or recovered from COVID-19. The prospective study material was composed of cDNA or gDNA derived from T cells, B-cell-depleted T cells, or PBMCs. The sample metadata nearly always contained a de-identified subject ID, COVID-19 status, age in years and sex. Samples were obtained from the ongoing ImmuneRACE study (first 160 participants) and from approximately 1,200 subjects provided by 6 global collaborators. Results the study describes overall, beyond this receptor: The quantity of clinical and demographic metadata differed by source and by participant and was supplied without curation.

As regards this clone: Its antigen remains undetermined. It has no much larger one-base neighbor in the sample; base qualities were not kept.

The immunoSEQ Assay, a bias-controlled multiplex PCR, was used to amplify TCRbeta CDR3 regions from genomic DNA. Per the original workflow: The number of nucleated cells in each sample was estimated from the amplification of reference gene primers within the assay. To quantify the absolute abundance of each unique TCRbeta CDR3 rearrangement, sequence reads were collapsed and filtered. Productive Simpson clonality was computed per sample as the square root of Simpson's diversity index over productive rearrangements. Imported from immuneACCESS, the table was reduced by TCRdb to in-frame sequences with V and J called. These copies leave out some clones; in studies compared against another copy, an unresolved V gene accounts for under half, and the cause of the remainder is not known. V and J calls plus clone size are reproduced from that table; the DNA served to infer D and trimming. This sample has around 250,000 clones in its table, and about 80% of those were observed once. Roughly 3.1% of the sample comes from the top ten.

Enrolling through a virtual design, the prospective study's participants ranged in age from roughly 18 to 89 years and lived across about two dozen United States geographic areas. In the prospective study, cohorts were assigned on the basis of participant-reported clinical history obtained from a screening survey and a study questionnaire. For ImmuneRACE Cohort 3, a participant was defined as recovered based on two consecutive negative NP/OP PCR tests, clearance by a healthcare professional, or resolution of symptoms. In the prospective study, mobile phlebotomists collected whole blood, serum and a nasopharyngeal or oropharyngeal swab from each participant. Over a 2-month period, participants in the prospective study had the option of providing additional blood draws and questionnaires. Blood samples from the prospective study were shipped frozen or at room temperature prior to DNA extraction.

V and J are trimmed by 4 bases and 5 bases, and the gene matches miss 13 bases of the junction. The CDR3 has 16 amino acids, counting the end cysteine and phenylalanine. Only the CDR3 portion is preserved as DNA: 48 bases, with reading frame beginning at the first base. Looking up the germline V gene yields CDR1 SGHDT and CDR2 YYEEEE. The sample was PBMCs or T cells enriched from blood (not recorded which). The origin of this receptor is a man aged 45-60 years who had recovered from COVID-19. The V gene is TRBV5-6 and the J gene is TRBJ1-1, with 8 bases in between that match TRBD1. CDR3 loop: CASSLGQGGPWTEAFF. The sequenced DNA: TGTGCCAGCAGCCTAGGACAGGGAGGACCGTGGACTGAAGCTTTCTTT. Supplemented by the reference TRBV5-6 and TRBJ1-1 proteins around the CDR3, the complete variable domain is DAGVTQSPTHLIKTRGQQVTLRCSPKSGHDTVSWYQQALGQGPQFIFQYYEEEERQRGNFPDRFSGHQFPNYSSELNVNALLLGDSALYLCASSLGQGGPWTEAFFGQGTRLTVV.